Following are 2 T cell receptor beta chains from one sample sequenced in a study of cytotoxic CD8 clonotypes in ibrutinib-treated CLL. TCRdb's table, derived via immunoSEQ multiplex PCR, lists solely in-frame clones and lacks some. This table has fewer than 150,000 clones, approximately 80% appearing once. The sequenced sample was PBMCs, obtained after 24 months of ibrutinib treatment. The receptors here all came from a human donor with chronic lymphocytic leukemia.

The V gene is TRBV6-1, the J gene TRBJ1-6; the match to TRBD1 covers 7 bases. This CDR3 contains 18 residues. Germline trimming cut 3 bases from V and 5 bases from J; bases unmatched to any gene: 13. Germline CDR1 and CDR2: MNHNS and SASEGT. The CDR3 DNA reads TGTGCCAGCAGTGAGTTTTTTGGGCAGGGGGTGGATAATTCACCCCTCCACTTT. Translated: CASSEFFGQGVDNSPLHF.

J is TRBJ1-2 and V is TRBV5-5; 10 nucleotides match TRBD1. The CDR3 is made up of 14 amino acids. CDR1 and CDR2 (germline): SGHKS, YYEKEE (reference sequence). After removal of 2 bases from V and 6 bases from J, the junction contained 4 bases not matched to a gene. CDR3 sequence: CASSFWDRGDGYTF. The CDR3 nucleotides read TGTGCCAGCAGCTTTTGGGACAGGGGTGATGGCTACACCTTC.